A selection of T cell receptor beta chains follows, all from one sample in a study of shared clonotypes between healthy human individuals. Sequenced by immunoSEQ multiplex PCR; TCRdb stores in-frame clones only, minus some. Here the sample spans around 2,000,000 clones, about 95% being singletons. The sample comprised naive CD8+ T cells sorted from blood. These receptors were obtained from a man aged 18 to 29 in good health. Each CDR3 is given with its conserved first and last residue.

length	V	CDR3
16	TRBV27	CASSLSPQGATGELFF
12	TRBV18	CASSPYQETQYF
16	TRBV29-1	CSVEGPITGGADTQYF
17	TRBV5-1	CASSLAWVEDRPYEQYF
14	TRBV2	CATSNGGGVNGYTF
14	TRBV27	CASSSYLFTGELFF
15	TRBV6-5	CASSYSSAGDNEQFF
11	TRBV5-8	CASSLYQPQHF
16	TRBV4-1	CASSQDLGGLDETQYF
12	TRBV9	CASSLYTGELFF
18	TRBV7-9	CASSLPLRGQVNTGELFF
15	TRBV27	CASSSRQGPYEKLFF